The present TCR beta chain was sequenced within a study of cytomegalovirus exposure and HLA in healthy donors. Broader study findings: The study flagged roughly 150 TCR beta chains as cytomegalovirus-associated.

It was with 60 Vbeta and 13 Jbeta primers that the PCR ran. This table comes from immunoSEQ multiplex PCR, and its TCRdb copy is limited to in-frame clones, with some not included. The sample shows 170,000 or so clones, 80% to 85% of them seen only once. In regard to this clone: Its matching antigen is unknown.

Healthy bone marrow donors supplied every sample. The sequencing input was PBMCs. This sequence originates from a woman between 25 and 40 years old in good health and CMV-seronegative.

CDR3 DNA: TGTGCCAGCAGTGCTGGGGACAAGAGGTACAATGAGCAGTTCTTC. Translated, it gives CASSAGDKRYNEQFF. The V and J genes are TRBV28 and TRBJ2-1; perhaps TRBD1 as D (6 bases). The CDR3 has 15 amino acids. CDR1 MDHEN and CDR2 SYDVKM come from the germline V gene. Trimming stripped 5 bases from V and 4 bases from J, with 15 bases between.